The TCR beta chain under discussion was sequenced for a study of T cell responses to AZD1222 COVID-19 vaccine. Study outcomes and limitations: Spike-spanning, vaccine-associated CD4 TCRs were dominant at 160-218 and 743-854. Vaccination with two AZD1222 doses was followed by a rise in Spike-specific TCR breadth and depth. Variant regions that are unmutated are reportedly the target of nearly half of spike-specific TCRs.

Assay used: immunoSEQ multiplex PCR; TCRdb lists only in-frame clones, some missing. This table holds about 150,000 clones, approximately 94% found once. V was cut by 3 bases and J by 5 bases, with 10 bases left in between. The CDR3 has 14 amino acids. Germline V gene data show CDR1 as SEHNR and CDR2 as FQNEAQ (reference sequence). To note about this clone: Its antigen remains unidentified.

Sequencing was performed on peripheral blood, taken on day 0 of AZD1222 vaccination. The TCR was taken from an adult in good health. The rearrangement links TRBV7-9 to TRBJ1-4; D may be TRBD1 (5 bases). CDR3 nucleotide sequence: TGTGCCAGCAGCTTCGGGGCGCAAAATGAAAAACTGTTTTTT. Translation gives CASSFGAQNEKLFF.